One sample yielded the 21 T cell receptor beta chains listed below, sequenced in a study of blood T cell repertoires in COVID-19. TCRdb's copy holds only in-frame clones and misses some; the assay was immunoSEQ multiplex PCR. The table records roughly 280,000 clones, roughly nine tenths of them present only once. The specimen sequenced was PBMCs or T cells enriched from blood (not recorded which). Receptor source: a woman aged 50 to 65 who had recovered from COVID-19.

The gene calls are TRBV24-1 and TRBJ2-2; 10 bases align to TRBD2. The CDR3 covers 16 residues. The germline V gene has CDR1 KGHDR and CDR2 SFDVKD. V dropped 3 bases and J dropped 7; count of bases not matched to a gene: 7. CDR3 loop: CATSDGLADAFGELFF. CDR3 coding DNA: TGTGCCACCAGTGATGGACTAGCGGATGCCTTCGGGGAGCTGTTTTTT.

V and J are TRBV28 and TRBJ2-7; the D gene is possibly TRBD2 (5 bases). The CDR3 loop spans 12 amino acids. Germline V lookup: CDR1 MDHEN, CDR2 SYDVKM. V was shortened by 3 bases and J by 2 bases, with 5 bases between the two germline ends. The CDR3 is CASSFGAYEQYF. CDR3 DNA sequence: TGTGCCAGCAGTTTCGGGGCCTACGAGCAGTACTTC.

This clone was seen just once. The CDR3 loop reads CASSLEGENSPLHF. CDR3 sequence (DNA): TGCGCCAGCAGCCTTGAGGGAGAAAATTCACCCCTCCACTTT. The rearrangement joins TRBV5-1 to TRBJ1-6; D ambiguous. The CDR3 is made up of 14 amino acids. V lost 4 bases and J 7 bases, leaving 12 bases between the germline ends. Germline CDR1 is SGHRS and CDR2 is YFSETQ. Supplemented by reference TRBV5-1 and TRBJ1-6, the full variable domain reads KAGVTQTPRYLIKTRGQQVTLSCSPISGHRSVSWYQQTPGQGLQFLFEYFSETQRNKGNFPGRFSGRQFSNSRSEMNVSTLELGDSALYLCASSLEGENSPLHFGNGTRLTVT.

The table lists this clone with a few counts. This CDR3 is CASRSSRETGSPLHF. The CDR3 DNA reads TGTGCCAGCAGATCCTCCAGGGAAACGGGTTCACCCCTCCACTTT. This chain joins TRBV27 and TRBJ1-6, with a possible D match to TRBD1 (5 bases). CDR3 length: 15 amino acids. The germline V gene has CDR1 MNHEY and CDR2 SMNVEV (reference sequence). With 6 bases removed from V and 9 bases from J, the gap between germline ends came to 18 bases.

The genes are TRBV5-1 and TRBJ2-1; 8 nucleotides match TRBD2. The CDR3 totals 16 residues. V lost 1 base and J lost 6; bases outside the gene matches: 9. Germline assignment: CDR1 SGHRS and CDR2 YFSETQ. CDR3 sequence reads: CASSLLLAEAGNEQFF. CDR3 coding DNA: TGCGCCAGCAGCTTGCTACTAGCGGAGGCCGGCAATGAGCAGTTCTTC.

The chain carries TRBV5-1 and TRBJ2-1; D perhaps matches TRBD2 (5 bases). Per the germline V gene, CDR1 is SGHRS and CDR2 is YFSETQ. The CDR3 has 16 amino acids. Trimming stripped 0 bases from V and 5 bases from J, with 15 bases between. In DNA form, the CDR3 reads TGCGCCAGCAGCTTGGCCTCTAGCCAGGTGGACAATGAGCAGTTCTTC. This gives the protein CASSLASSQVDNEQFF.

This chain uses TRBV5-6 with TRBJ2-7; the match to TRBD2 covers 7 bases. Germline loops: CDR1 SGHDT, CDR2 YYEEEE. Unmatched junction bases numbered 8, after V lost 1 base and J lost 7 bases. CDR3 length: 14 residues. DNA of the CDR3: TGTGCCAGCAGCTTGTTCGGGACTACCAAAGAGCAGTACTTC. It specifies CASSLFGTTKEQYF.

The CDR3 reads CASSQVRSGLMETQYF. For the CDR3, the DNA is TGTGCCAGCAGCCAAGTTAGGTCGGGTCTGATGGAGACCCAGTACTTC. This chain links TRBV28 with TRBJ2-5; D is ambiguous. Between the trimmed V and J ends, which lost 6 bases and 5 bases, there was a span of 22 bases. The germline V gene encodes CDR1 MDHEN and CDR2 SYDVKM. This CDR3 spans 16 amino acids.

The V gene is TRBV30, the J gene TRBJ2-1; a weak D match, TRBD1 (5 bases). Trimming pared 5 bases from V and 12 bases from J, leaving 17 bases between. The CDR3 loop spans 12 amino acids. Germline assignment: CDR1 GTSNPN and CDR2 SVGIG (reference sequence). In DNA form, the CDR3 reads TGTGCCTGGGGCCGCAGGGAACTGGGGCAGTTCTTC. Amino acid sequence: CAWGRRELGQFF.

This clone was seen a few times. The rearrangement joins TRBV13 to TRBJ2-1, with TRBD2 identical over 10 bases. CDR1 PRHDT and CDR2 FYEKMQ come from the germline V gene (reference sequence). Trimming removed 5 bases from V and 7 bases from J; junction bases left unmatched: 11. This CDR3 has 16 residues. The CDR3 here is CASSNGPSSGSNEQFF. The CDR3 DNA reads as TGTGCCAGCAGCAATGGTCCTTCTAGCGGGAGTAATGAGCAGTTCTTC.

In this sample, this clone turned up a few times. V gene TRBV14 combines with J gene TRBJ2-7; the D is unclear. CDR1 and CDR2 (germline): SGHDN, FVKESK. Trimming stripped 0 bases from V and 3 bases from J, with 9 bases between. CDR3 length equals 14 residues. CDR3 coding DNA: TGTGCCAGCAGCCAAGATCCCGTCGGCTACGAGCAGTACTTC. As protein: CASSQDPVGYEQYF.

The chain couples TRBV11-2 to TRBJ2-7; 7 nucleotides line up with TRBD2. In germline, CDR1 is SGHAT, CDR2 FQNNGV. V lost 5 bases and J lost 1; bases outside the gene matches: 14. The CDR3 runs to 17 residues. CDR3 DNA sequence: TGTGCCAGCAGCCCAGGGTGGGAGGGAGGCTTATCCTACGAGCAGTACTTC. Translating it yields CASSPGWEGGLSYEQYF.

The CDR3 is CASSQDRNRDSGNTIYF. CDR3 DNA sequence: TGCGCCAGCAGCCAAGATAGGAACAGGGACTCTGGAAACACCATATATTTT. The chain combines TRBV4-1 with TRBJ1-3; TRBD1 is a possible D gene (6 bases). Trimming stripped 0 bases from V and 0 bases from J, with 12 bases between. Germline CDR1 MGHRA, CDR2 YSYEKL. The CDR3 is 17 residues long.

This clone has just a few counts. The chain employs TRBV10-3 and TRBJ1-3, with D possibly TRBD1 on 6 matching bases. V lost 6 bases, J lost 7 bases, and 16 bases lay in between. The CDR3 is made up of 14 amino acids. Germline-derived CDR1 and CDR2 are ENHRY and SYGVKD. The CDR3 DNA reads TGTGCCATCAGGTCGACAGGAGAGGGGAACACCATATATTTT. It translates to CAIRSTGEGNTIYF.

The chain carries TRBV28 and TRBJ1-1; the D is unclear. The CDR3 length is 14 residues. V was clipped by 7 bases and J by 6 bases, with 18 bases between them. CDR1 is MDHEN, CDR2 SYDVKM, per germline. The CDR3 here is CASTLPGGIAEAFF. In DNA, the CDR3 is TGTGCCAGCACCCTCCCGGGAGGGATCGCTGAAGCTTTCTTT.

CDR3 residues: CASSFFAGNTIYF. The CDR3 bases are TGTGCCAGCAGTTTCTTTGCTGGAAACACCATATATTTT. J is TRBJ1-3 and V is TRBV12-3 or TRBV12-4; D is ambiguous. The germline V and J ends were trimmed by 3 bases and 2 bases, with 5 bases remaining between them. The CDR3 extends over 13 amino acids.

V usage is TRBV9 and J usage is TRBJ1-2; maybe TRBD1 (6 bases). CDR1 and CDR2 (germline): SGDLS, YYNGEE. The CDR3 runs 16 residues. V gave up 5 bases and J gave up 4 bases, with 21 bases separating them. CDR3 amino acids: CASSPNTRTVSYGYTF. The CDR3 DNA is TGTGCCAGCAGTCCTAATACTAGGACAGTAAGCTATGGCTACACCTTC. The whole variable domain, remainder taken from reference TRBV9 and TRBJ1-2, is DSGVTQTPKHLITATGQRVTLRCSPRSGDLSVYWYQQSLDQGLQFLIQYYNGEERAKGNILERFSAQQFPDLHSELNLSSLELGDSALYFCASSPNTRTVSYGYTFGSGTRLTVV.

The V and J genes are TRBV11-2 and TRBJ2-7; D is undetermined. Germline V lookup: CDR1 SGHAT, CDR2 FQNNGV. This CDR3 is 13 amino acids long. Trimming took 2 bases from V and 3 from J, leaving 8 bases between them. The DNA for the CDR3 is TGTGCCAGCAGCTTAAGACTGAACTACGAGCAGTACTTC. This encodes CASSLRLNYEQYF.

V gene TRBV9 combines with J gene TRBJ2-1, with D possibly matching TRBD2 (6 bases). Trimming removed 3 bases from V and 5 bases from J, with 15 bases in between. Germline CDR1 reads SGDLS; CDR2 reads YYNGEE. The CDR3 is made up of 15 amino acids. The CDR3 sequence is CASSAGAGGNNEQFF. The CDR3 coding sequence is TGTGCCAGCAGCGCAGGAGCAGGAGGGAACAATGAGCAGTTCTTC.

This chain joins TRBV7-2 and TRBJ1-3, with D unclear. CDR1 and CDR2 from the germline V gene are SGHTA and FQGNSA. The CDR3 extends over 17 amino acids. Between the trimmed V and J ends, which lost 4 bases and 2 bases, there was a span of 18 bases. The CDR3 here is CASSSQPAAQTGNTIYF. The CDR3 region has the DNA TGTGCCAGCAGCTCGCAACCCGCGGCACAAACTGGAAACACCATATATTTT.

The chain couples TRBV24-1 to TRBJ2-7, with TRBD2 as a possible D gene (6 bases). The CDR3 extends over 14 amino acids. The ends were cut back, 9 bases at V and 0 bases at J, with 14 bases in the middle. The germline V gene encodes CDR1 KGHDR and CDR2 SFDVKD. CDR3 protein: CATQESGSSYEQYF. DNA for the CDR3: TGTGCCACCCAAGAAAGCGGGTCCTCCTACGAGCAGTACTTC.